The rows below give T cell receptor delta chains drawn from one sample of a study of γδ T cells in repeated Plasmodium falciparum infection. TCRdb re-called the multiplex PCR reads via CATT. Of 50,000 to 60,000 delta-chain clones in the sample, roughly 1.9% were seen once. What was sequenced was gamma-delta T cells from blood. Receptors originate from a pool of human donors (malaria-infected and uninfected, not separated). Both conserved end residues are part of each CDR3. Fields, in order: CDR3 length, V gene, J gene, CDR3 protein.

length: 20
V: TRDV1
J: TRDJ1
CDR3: CALGDLTGGLNRQNEGKLIF

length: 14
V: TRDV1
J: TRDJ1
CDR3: CALGERSYTDKLIF

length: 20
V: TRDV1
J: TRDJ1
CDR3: CALGERKTFLGTRRTDKLIF

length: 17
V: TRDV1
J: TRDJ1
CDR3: CALARLRVGGYTDKLIF

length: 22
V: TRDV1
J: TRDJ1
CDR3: CALGGTFKVAPVWGIYTDKLIF

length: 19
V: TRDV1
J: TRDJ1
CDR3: CALGEPSPNAALCTDKLIF

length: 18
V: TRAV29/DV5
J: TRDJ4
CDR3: CAASAPGWTGIPHRPLIF

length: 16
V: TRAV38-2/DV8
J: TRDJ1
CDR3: CAYVPYWGSYTDKLIF

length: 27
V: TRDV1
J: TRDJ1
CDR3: CAFGELCRQNRNFLGRGCRYDTDKLIF

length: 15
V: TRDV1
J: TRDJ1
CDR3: CALGTTGITSDKLIF

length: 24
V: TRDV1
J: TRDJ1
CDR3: CALGELTPLLNPLLGDTLTDKLIF

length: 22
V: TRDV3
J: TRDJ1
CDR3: CACRRPSSKGLYWGTGYDKLIF

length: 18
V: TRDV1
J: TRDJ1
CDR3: CALGEPYNPYGAWGKLIF

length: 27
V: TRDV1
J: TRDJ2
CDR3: CALGSPAFLRAPTPLLGDTRVGAQLFF

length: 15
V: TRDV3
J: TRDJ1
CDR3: CAFGWVLGDPDKLIF

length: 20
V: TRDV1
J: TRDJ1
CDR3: CALGELTCCWGYAETDKLIF

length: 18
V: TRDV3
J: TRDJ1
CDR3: CASENRVRYKAVTDKLIF

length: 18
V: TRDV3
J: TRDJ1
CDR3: CAFKSFGWLGVCVDKLIF